The text below deals with one TCR beta chain. Its target is unknown. Over chemoradiotherapy, repertoires were sampled more than once. This CDR3 has 14 residues. The germline V gene encodes CDR1 ENHRY and CDR2 SYGVKD. V lost 3 bases, J lost 1 base, and 9 bases lay in between. This entry comes from a study of chemoradiotherapy in HPV16-positive cancers. On the study more broadly: Candidate HPV-specific T-cell clones and common TCR motifs came from functional assays in a couple of HPV16-positive patients.

Study-wide points: The functional HPV-specific definition rests on just a couple of HPV16-positive patients. Candidate HPV-specific clones and E7-related TCR motifs grew in tumor during treatment.

Clones were sequenced by immunoSEQ multiplex PCR, and TCRdb holds only the in-frame ones, with some missing. In the table there are around 33,000 clones, about 91% of which are singletons. Sample: blood, taken from a patient who underwent chemoradiotherapy. The chain joins TRBV10-3 to TRBJ1-1; D unclear. The receptor's source is a human donor with HPV-associated anogenital cancer. CDR3 region: CAISDSPENTEAFF. CDR3 nucleotides: TGTGCCATCAGTGACTCCCCTGAGAACACTGAAGCTTTCTTT.